These 8 T cell receptor beta chains originate from one sample sequenced in a study of cytomegalovirus exposure and HLA in healthy donors. Primers for the PCR totalled 60 Vbeta and 13 Jbeta. TCRdb's copy holds only in-frame clones and misses some; the assay was immunoSEQ multiplex PCR. Among roughly 180,000 clones, 76% were seen once, and the ten largest hold 2.5%. The sequencing sample was made of PBMCs. The origin of the receptors is a woman in her 30s in good health and CMV-seropositive.

The V gene is TRBV12-5, the J gene TRBJ2-1; 9 positions match TRBD2. Germline values: CDR1 LGHNT, CDR2 FRNRAP. The CDR3 is 13 residues long. V shed 6 bases and J 9 bases; nucleotides not matched to a gene: 6. CDR3 coding DNA: TGTGCTAGTGGCCCCGAGCGGGGGGCTGAGCAGTTCTTC. Protein: CASGPERGAEQFF.

This clone was seen once. This chain links TRBV7-2 with TRBJ2-7, with TRBD2 identical over 11 bases. Germline CDR1 reads SGHTA; CDR2 reads FQGNSA. Trimming at V came to 5 bases and at J to 8 bases, leaving 11 bases not matched to a gene. The CDR3 consists of 15 residues. The CDR3 DNA is TGTGCCAGCAGCCCCTCGGGTAGCGGGGGGGGAAAGCAGTACTTC. As protein: CASSPSGSGGGKQYF.

This chain connects TRBV4-1 to TRBJ2-7; 10 nucleotides match TRBD1. Trimming cost V 1 base and J 1 base; bases outside gene matches: 7. CDR1 is MGHRA and CDR2 is YSYEKL in the germline V gene. There are 17 residues in the CDR3. The CDR3: CASSQGPRDRGSYEQYF. CDR3 bases: TGCGCCAGCAGCCAAGGACCCCGGGACAGGGGTTCCTACGAGCAGTACTTC.

This clone was seen just once. The chain combines TRBV19 with TRBJ2-6; the match to TRBD1 covers 12 bases. The V and J ends lost 5 bases and 1 base, in that order; junction bases with no gene match: 3. The V gene's germline CDR1 is LNHDA and CDR2 SQIVND (reference sequence). This CDR3 contains 17 residues. The CDR3 DNA sequence: TGTGCCAGTAGTTCGGGACAGGGGGCGTCTGGGGCCAACGTCCTGACTTTC. Its translation: CASSSGQGASGANVLTF.

This chain links TRBV11-2 with TRBJ1-1; 9 bases align to TRBD1. Germline V gene data show CDR1 as SGHAT and CDR2 as FQNNGV. After removal of 5 bases from V and 1 base from J, the junction contained 5 bases not matched to a gene. The CDR3 totals 15 residues. The chain's CDR3 is CASSNPGQGNTEAFF. The CDR3 DNA reads TGTGCCAGCAGCAACCCGGGACAGGGGAACACTGAAGCTTTCTTT.

This rearrangement joins TRBV18 to TRBJ1-2; 7 nucleotides match TRBD1. Trimming took 3 bases from V and 6 from J; bases not matched to a gene: 4. This CDR3 has 13 residues. In germline, CDR1 is KGHSH, CDR2 LQKENI. For the CDR3, the DNA is TGTGCCAGCTCACCCGACAGGGCCCATGGCTACACCTTC. It translates to CASSPDRAHGYTF.

The V and J genes are TRBV6-5 and TRBJ2-5; TRBD1 is a possible D gene (6 bases). The J call is uncertain, as TRBJ2-7 better fits the DNA end. Germline CDR1 and CDR2: MNHEY and SVGAGI. This CDR3 has 14 amino acids. Here the CDR3 reads CASSYQGQSYEQYF. The DNA of the CDR3 is TGTGCCAGCAGTTACCAGGGGCAGTCCTACGAGCAGTACTTC.

V gene TRBV9 combines with J gene TRBJ1-4, with TRBD1 matching 8 bases. V shed 3 bases, J shed 5 bases, and the junction held 9 bases outside the gene matches. CDR3 length: 16 amino acids. Germline CDR1 is SGDLS and CDR2 is YYNGEE. Here the CDR3 reads CASSDGPQGGNEKLFF. The CDR3 region has the DNA TGTGCCAGCAGCGACGGCCCACAGGGGGGAAATGAAAAACTGTTTTTT.